Shown below are 13 T cell receptor beta chains from a single sample sequenced in a study of regulatory T cells in long-lasting Graves disease. With iRepertoire HTBI primers and Arm-PCR of CDR3 regions, TCR beta libraries were built. MiXCR, applied by TCRdb to the multiplex PCR reads, yields one record per CDR3 protein. The sample lists hundreds of thousands of distinct CDR3 sequences, around 20% occurring once. Time point noted: persistent/refractory GD, antithyroid drugs over 5 years with positive TRAb. Extracted PBMC RNA gave rise to the TCR library. The starting material was peripheral blood mononuclear cells (PBMCs), obtained when the disease was refractory, from a patient treated with antithyroid drugs. These receptors were taken from a female donor with Graves disease.

This clonotype was counted many times. J is TRBJ2-7 and V is TRBV27, with 10 bases lining up with TRBD1. The CDR3 contains 14 residues. CDR1 is MNHEY and CDR2 is SMNVEV in the germline V gene (reference sequence). V lost 5 bases to trimming and J lost 7 bases; unmatched junction nucleotides: 8. CDR3 sequence reads: CASSPGQGTYEQYF. CDR3 in DNA: TGTGCCAGCAGTCCGGGACAGGGGACGTATGAGCAGTACTTC.

This clonotype has ten or more counts. V and J are TRBV12-3 or TRBV12-4 and TRBJ1-1, with D perhaps matching TRBD1 (5 bases). CDR3 length equals 14 residues. V lost 6 bases, J lost 0 bases, and 11 bases lay in between. The CDR3 nucleotides are TGTGCCAGCAGGCTGGGACGGATGAACACTGAAGCTTTCTTT. Protein: CASRLGRMNTEAFF.

This clonotype was seen repeatedly, ten times or more. The DNA for the CDR3 is TGTGCCAGCAGTTTGCGACAGAACTACGAGCAGTACTTC. Translated: CASSLRQNYEQYF. The V call is TRBV12-3 or TRBV12-4, the J call TRBJ2-7, with a possible D match to TRBD1 (5 bases). The germline V and J ends were trimmed by 3 bases and 3 bases, with 9 bases remaining between them. The CDR3 spans 13 residues.

This chain connects TRBV4-1 to TRBJ2-5; possible D gene TRBD1, 8 bases. Trimming took 0 bases from V and 5 from J, leaving 13 bases between them. CDR1 is MGHRA and CDR2 is YSYEKL in the germline V gene. This CDR3 region has 15 residues. The CDR3 region has the DNA TGCGCCAGCAGCCAAGACAGGGGGCGGGGGGAGACCCAGTACTTC. Translation gives CASSQDRGRGETQYF.

The rearrangement uses TRBV20-1 and TRBJ2-1, with 11 bases aligning to TRBD2. The CDR3 is 15 amino acids. Germline assignment: CDR1 DFQATT and CDR2 SNEGSKA (reference sequence). The V segment lost 1 base and the J segment 8 bases; nucleotides outside the gene matches: 7. CDR3 nucleotide sequence: TGCAGTGCTAGAGGTCTGACTAGCGGGACCCATGAGCAGTTCTTC. It codes for CSARGLTSGTHEQFF.

This clonotype was counted ten times or more. V usage is TRBV29-1 and J usage is TRBJ1-1; D is unclear. The CDR3 sequence is 12 residues long. Germline CDR1 and CDR2: SQVTM and ANQGSEA. Trimming cost V 3 bases and J 4 bases, with 9 bases left between them. The CDR3 DNA is TGCAGCGTTGACGGATCCGGCACTGAAGCTTTCTTT. Amino acids: CSVDGSGTEAFF.

This clonotype was observed at least ten times. The rearrangement links TRBV27 to TRBJ2-5, with TRBD1 identical over 9 bases. The CDR3 totals 14 residues. Trimming took 6 bases from V and 4 from J; bases not matched to a gene: 6. CDR1 and CDR2 from the germline V gene are MNHEY and SMNVEV (reference sequence). CDR3 protein: CASSPTGGVETQYF. CDR3 coding DNA: TGTGCCAGCAGCCCTACAGGGGGCGTAGAGACCCAGTACTTC.

This clonotype has more than one count but fewer than ten. V gene TRBV14 combines with J gene TRBJ2-7, with D perhaps assigned TRBD1 or TRBD2 (5 bases each). Trimming removed 5 bases from V and 1 base from J, with 12 bases in between. The CDR3 totals 14 residues. Germline V gives CDR1 SGHDN, CDR2 FVKESK. CDR3 DNA: TGTGCCAGCAGCAAGGGGACGTTGTCCTACGAGCAGTACTTC. It yields the protein CASSKGTLSYEQYF.

This clonotype appeared a few times. This chain joins TRBV2 and TRBJ2-4; TRBD1 matches at 9 bases. CDR3 length: 14 residues. Germline loops: CDR1 SNHLY, CDR2 FYNNEI. The junction had 4 bases not matched to a gene; V was cut back by 5 bases and J by 5 bases. CDR3 protein: CASSPGQGQNIQYF. The CDR3 DNA reads as TGTGCCAGCAGTCCGGGACAGGGTCAAAACATTCAGTACTTC. The whole variable domain, remainder taken from reference TRBV2 and TRBJ2-4, is EPEVTQTPSHQVTQMGQEVILRCVPISNHLYFYWYRQILGQKVEFLVSFYNNEISEKSEIFDDQFSVERPDGSNFTLKIRSTKLEDSAMYFCASSPGQGQNIQYFGAGTRLSVL.

This clonotype was seen ten or more times. The CDR3 bases are TGTGCCAGCAGCCGTGGGGAATTCCAGGGGTATACTGGCTACACCTTC. Its protein is CASSRGEFQGYTGYTF. V usage is TRBV27 and J usage is TRBJ1-2; D may be TRBD1 (6 bases). V lost 6 bases to trimming and J lost 7 bases, with 24 bases between them. Germline values: CDR1 MNHEY, CDR2 SMNVEV (reference sequence). This CDR3 spans 16 amino acids.

This clonotype was recorded a few times. This sequence joins TRBV19 and TRBJ2-6; TRBD2 might be the D (6 bases). V was trimmed by 4 bases and J by 5 bases, leaving 12 bases between them. Per the germline V gene, CDR1 is LNHDA and CDR2 is SQIVND (reference sequence). This CDR3 spans 15 amino acids. The CDR3 is CASSRPGDRANVLTF. Written as DNA, the CDR3 is TGTGCCAGTAGTAGACCGGGGGATAGGGCCAACGTCCTGACTTTC.

This clonotype was counted only a few times. CDR3 sequence reads: CASSQDRVGSYEQYF. The CDR3 DNA is TGCGCCAGCAGCCAAGACCGAGTGGGATCCTACGAGCAGTACTTC. The V and J genes are TRBV4-3 and TRBJ2-7; no definite D call. Germline assignment: CDR1 LGHNA and CDR2 YSLEER. CDR3 length equals 15 residues. The V end was cut by 0 bases, the J end by 1 base, with 10 bases between.

This clonotype was detected a few times. The chain links TRBV25-1 to TRBJ1-1; D is possibly TRBD1 (6 bases). The CDR3 is 20 residues long. The V gene's germline CDR1 is MGHDK and CDR2 SYGVNS. The V and J ends lost 6 bases and 0 bases respectively, with 29 bases between them. CDR3 sequence reads: CASRKPSGAEVAMMNTEAFF. As DNA, the CDR3 is TGTGCCAGCAGGAAGCCATCGGGGGCCGAGGTAGCAATGATGAACACTGAAGCTTTCTTT.